Below, 11 T cell receptor beta chains from the same sample are listed, as sequenced in a study of blood T cells in healthy people across ages. With a J-beta primer mix and a sample-barcoded 5' primer, a second PCR ran about 7 to 12 cycles. TCRdb used MiXCR to reprocess the 5' RACE reads, holding one entry per CDR3 protein. The data show some 900,000 distinct CDR3 sequences, 25% to 35% seen once. Source material: blood. These receptors were collected from a woman of 80 years or more in good health.

The rearrangement uses TRBV5-1 and TRBJ2-4; 8 bases agree with TRBD2. The V gene end was trimmed by 3 bases and the J gene end by 13 bases; junction bases not matched to a gene: 30. CDR3 length: 20 amino acids. Germline CDR1 and CDR2: SGHRS and YFSETQ. CDR3 residues: CASSSKLGTGGIPTYNEQYF. The CDR3 DNA is TGCGCCAGCAGCTCCAAGCTTGGCACGGGAGGGATACCAACCTACAATGAGCAGTACTTC. Full variable domain (missing parts from reference TRBV5-1 and TRBJ2-4): KAGVTQTPRYLIKTRGQQVTLSCSPISGHRSVSWYQQTPGQGLQFLFEYFSETQRNKGNFPGRFSGRQFSNSRSEMNVSTLELGDSALYLCASSSKLGTGGIPTYNEQYFGAGTRLSVL.

This clonotype was picked up many times. The chain recombines TRBV27 with TRBJ2-1; 12 nucleotides agree with TRBD2. There are 18 residues in the CDR3. Trimming at V came to 4 bases and at J to 8 bases, leaving 15 bases not matched to a gene. Germline CDR1 reads MNHEY; CDR2 reads SMNVEV (reference sequence). Written as DNA, the CDR3 is TGTGCCAGCAGTTCCCCGGGACTAGCGGGTCACCCGGGTTATGAGCAGTTCTTC. Protein sequence: CASSSPGLAGHPGYEQFF.

Ten or more counts support this clonotype. DNA of the CDR3: TGTGCCTGGAGTGTGTCTGCCTACGAGCAGTACTTC. Residues: CAWSVSAYEQYF. This chain connects TRBV30 to TRBJ2-7; no firm D call. The V end was cut by 0 bases, the J end by 2 bases, with 5 bases between. CDR3 length: 12 amino acids. Per the germline V gene, CDR1 is GTSNPN and CDR2 is SVGIG (reference sequence).

This clonotype was seen at least ten times. V gene TRBV10-3 combines with J gene TRBJ2-7; tentatively, D is TRBD1 or TRBD2 (5 bases each). Germline assignment: CDR1 ENHRY and CDR2 SYGVKD. Trimming took 2 bases from V and 3 from J, leaving 11 bases between them. This CDR3 contains 14 residues. CDR3 sequence: CAISEGRDLYEQYF. The CDR3 nucleotides are TGTGCCATCAGTGAGGGTCGGGACCTCTACGAGCAGTACTTC.

This chain links TRBV20-1 with TRBJ1-4; possible D gene TRBD1, 6 bases. The length of the CDR3 is 15 residues. V was trimmed by 1 base and J by 6 bases, leaving 15 bases between them. Germline V lookup: CDR1 DFQATT, CDR2 SNEGSKA (reference sequence). This CDR3 is CSARVSGARDEKLFF. The CDR3 DNA sequence: TGCAGTGCTAGAGTTTCGGGGGCGAGGGATGAAAAACTGTTTTTT.

The sample holds a few counts of this clonotype. A much larger clone lies one base from this, so it may be a read error. The chain joins TRBV20-1 to TRBJ2-3, with TRBD1 matching 8 bases. The CDR3 has 17 residues. Germline trimming cut 5 bases from V and 1 base from J; bases unmatched to any gene: 14. Germline loops: CDR1 DFQATT, CDR2 SNEGSKA (reference sequence). CDR3 residues: CSAPTQTGAYGTDTQYF. DNA of the CDR3: TGCAGTGCTCCAACTCAGACAGGGGCCTATGGCACAGATACGCAGTATTTT.

In its sample, this clonotype was seen many times. CDR3 loop: CSATPTGFLTEAFF. In DNA form, the CDR3 reads TGCAGTGCTACCCCTACAGGTTTTCTCACTGAAGCTTTCTTT. The chain recombines TRBV20-1 with TRBJ1-1, with D perhaps matching TRBD1 (5 bases). Germline CDR1 and CDR2: DFQATT and SNEGSKA (reference sequence). The CDR3 contains 14 residues. V was trimmed by 4 bases and J by 4 bases, leaving 16 bases between them.

This clonotype was observed a handful of times. This chain joins TRBV5-1 and TRBJ1-1; 8 bases line up with TRBD1. CDR1 and CDR2 from the germline V gene are SGHRS and YFSETQ. Trimming cost V 3 bases and J 3 bases; bases outside gene matches: 4. CDR3 length: 14 residues. The CDR3: CASSYGQGDTEAFF. The CDR3 DNA reads as TGCGCCAGCAGCTACGGACAGGGCGACACTGAAGCTTTCTTT.

This clonotype was seen more than once but under ten times. One base away lies a much larger clone, so this may be a sequencing read error. The rearrangement links TRBV7-2 to TRBJ2-1, with 9 bases aligning to TRBD2. This CDR3 is built from 16 residues. CDR1 and CDR2 from the germline V gene are SGHTA and FQGNSA. CDR3 in amino acids: CAGSLFARGGRNEQFF. CDR3 in DNA: TGTGCCGGCAGCTTATTTGCGCGGGGGGGCCGGAATGAGCAGTTCTTC.

This clonotype was counted many times. The V and J genes are TRBV29-1 and TRBJ1-2; 7 bases map to TRBD1. Germline CDR1 SQVTM, CDR2 ANQGSEA. This CDR3 is built from 13 residues. The J segment lost 3 bases and the V segment lost 7 bases, leaving 8 bases of the junction unmatched. The CDR3 loop is CSGTTDRDYGYTF. The CDR3 nucleotides are TGCAGCGGGACTACCGACAGGGACTATGGCTACACCTTC.

The chain joins TRBV6-5 to TRBJ2-7, with D possibly matching TRBD1 (5 bases). CDR3 size: 15 residues. Germline lookup yields CDR1 MNHEY and CDR2 SVGAGI. V was clipped by 6 bases and J by 5 bases, with 20 bases between them. The CDR3 loop is CASSEGMAGLNEQYF. The CDR3 bases are TGTGCCAGCAGCGAAGGAATGGCAGGGTTGAACGAGCAGTACTTC.